This TCR beta chain comes out of a study of T cells in Graves' hyperthyroidism and ophthalmopathy. This clonotype turned up a few times. RNA transcripts gave rise to amplified TCR beta CDR3 regions. HTBI primers were used for first-round RT-PCR of the TCR CDR3. TCRdb re-called the multiplex PCR reads with MiXCR, one entry per CDR3 protein. In the table there are roughly 380,000 distinct CDR3 sequences, about a fifth of which are singletons. Newly diagnosed hyperthyroidism patients aged 18 to 65 years had disease lasting under 2 months. Based on clinical symptoms, serum thyroxine and TRAb, thyroid ultrasound and orbital computed tomography, diagnoses were reached. The germline V gene encodes CDR1 SGHAT and CDR2 FQNNGV. The CDR3 has 14 residues. V was pared by 7 bases and J by 3 bases, with 5 bases of the junction left unmatched.

Sequenced sample: blood. The sequence derives from a young woman with Graves' hyperthyroidism. This chain uses TRBV11-2 with TRBJ2-7; TRBD1 aligns across 11 bases. The CDR3 region is CASTTGTGGYEQYF. CDR3 bases: TGTGCCAGCACTACCGGGACAGGGGGCTACGAGCAGTACTTC.